This T cell receptor (beta chain) was obtained from a study of blood T cells in healthy people across ages. A second PCR, run for about 7 to 11 cycles, used a sample-barcoded 5' primer plus a J-beta primer mix. Each single sample gave us at least 2.5 million CDR3-containing paired-end reads. One entry per CDR3 protein results from TCRdb running MiXCR on the 5' RACE reads. The sample comprises 800,000 or so distinct CDR3 sequences, more than 20% of which are singletons, and more than 3% rests with the top ten. The V gene's germline CDR1 is MGHRA and CDR2 YSYEKL. There are 15 residues in the CDR3. This clonotype was found a few times. An end of the junction does not agree with germline; a read error may underlie this. These data also featured in a second study, about T cells of mothers and their children. In that study: Barcodes for each sample and 2-4 random nucleotides were added by the M1S primer used in the second PCR.

The sample comprised blood. This receptor was identified in a boy younger than 18 in good health. The chain employs TRBV4-1 and TRBJ2-7; 7 nucleotides line up with TRBD1. As DNA, the CDR3 is TGCGCCAACAGCTTCGCCCCGGGACAGATCTACGAGCAGTACTTC. This translates into CANSFAPGQIYEQYF.